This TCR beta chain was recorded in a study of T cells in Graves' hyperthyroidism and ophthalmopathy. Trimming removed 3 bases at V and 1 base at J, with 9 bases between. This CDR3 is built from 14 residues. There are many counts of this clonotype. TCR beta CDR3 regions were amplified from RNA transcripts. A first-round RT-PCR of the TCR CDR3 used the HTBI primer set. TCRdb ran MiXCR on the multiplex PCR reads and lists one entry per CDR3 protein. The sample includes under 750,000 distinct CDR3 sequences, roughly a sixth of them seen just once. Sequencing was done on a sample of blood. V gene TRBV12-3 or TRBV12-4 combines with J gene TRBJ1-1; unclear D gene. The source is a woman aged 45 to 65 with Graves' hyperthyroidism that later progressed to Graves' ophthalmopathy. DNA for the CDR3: TGTGCCAGCAGTTTCTCACAGCAGAACACTGAAGCTTTCTTT. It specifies CASSFSQQNTEAFF.